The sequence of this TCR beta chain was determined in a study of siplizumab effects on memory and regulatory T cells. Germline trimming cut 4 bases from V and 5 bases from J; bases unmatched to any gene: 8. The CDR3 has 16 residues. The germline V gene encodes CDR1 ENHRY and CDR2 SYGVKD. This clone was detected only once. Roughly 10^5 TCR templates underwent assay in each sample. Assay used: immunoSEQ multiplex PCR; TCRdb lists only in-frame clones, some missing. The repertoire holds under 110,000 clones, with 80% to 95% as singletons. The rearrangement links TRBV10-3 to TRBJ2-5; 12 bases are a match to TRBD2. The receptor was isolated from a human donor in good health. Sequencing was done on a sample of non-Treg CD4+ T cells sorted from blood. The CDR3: CAISATTSGSPETQYF. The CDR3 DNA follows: TGTGCCATCAGTGCCACGACTAGCGGGAGTCCGGAGACCCAGTACTTC.